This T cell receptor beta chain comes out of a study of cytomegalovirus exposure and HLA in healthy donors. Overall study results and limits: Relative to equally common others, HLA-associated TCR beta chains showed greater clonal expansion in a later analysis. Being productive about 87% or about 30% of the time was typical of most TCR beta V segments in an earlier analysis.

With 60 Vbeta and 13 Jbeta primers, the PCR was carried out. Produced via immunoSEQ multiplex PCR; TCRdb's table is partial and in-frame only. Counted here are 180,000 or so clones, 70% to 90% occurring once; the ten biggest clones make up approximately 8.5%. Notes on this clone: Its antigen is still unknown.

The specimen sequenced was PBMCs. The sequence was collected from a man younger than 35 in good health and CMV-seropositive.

Here the CDR3 reads CASIPAGVETQYF. The CDR3 DNA sequence: TGTGCCAGCATTCCAGCAGGGGTCGAGACCCAGTACTTC. The rearrangement links TRBV6-5 to TRBJ2-5, with a possible D match to TRBD1 (6 bases). In germline, CDR1 is MNHEY, CDR2 SVGAGI. V lost 7 bases to trimming and J lost 5 bases, with 14 bases between them. The CDR3 loop spans 13 amino acids.